The 21 T cell receptor beta chains in this list originate from one sample, sequenced in a study of shared clonotypes between healthy human individuals. Naive CD8 cells, CD45RO-negative and positively selected for CCR7, excluded terminally differentiated effector memory CD45RA+ cells. Using immunoSEQ multiplex PCR, the repertoire was profiled, and TCRdb retains in-frame clones only, with some absent. The data show millions of clones, about 93% seen once. Sequenced input: naive CD8+ T cells from PBMCs. The receptors derive from a man aged 18 to 30 in good health. Some clones in this sample may be carry-over from other donors' samples.

V usage is TRBV6-6 and J usage is TRBJ2-3; D is perhaps TRBD2 (5 bases). The V end was cut by 8 bases, the J end by 6 bases, with 9 bases between. There are 11 residues in the CDR3. Germline V lookup: CDR1 MNHNY, CDR2 SVGAGI (reference sequence). The CDR3 here is CASLSGDTQYF. As DNA, the CDR3 is TGTGCCAGCCTCTCGGGGGATACGCAGTATTTT.

The rearrangement links TRBV13 to TRBJ2-7; the D is unclear. Germline values: CDR1 PRHDT, CDR2 FYEKMQ (reference sequence). The CDR3 has 13 residues. Trimming took 3 bases from V and 7 from J, leaving 13 bases between them. Written as DNA, the CDR3 is TGTGCCAGCAGCTTTGAAGGATCCGGGGAGCAGTACTTC. Translation: CASSFEGSGEQYF.

V is TRBV13 and J is TRBJ2-2; no clear D. The V gene lost 3 bases and the J gene lost 4 bases, with 12 bases spanning the gap. The CDR3 sequence is 15 residues long. CDR1 is PRHDT and CDR2 is FYEKMQ in the germline V gene (reference sequence). The CDR3 nucleotides read TGTGCCAGCAGCTTGGAAGAAATATTCACCGGGGAGCTGTTTTTT. This gives the protein CASSLEEIFTGELFF.

CDR3 region: CASKAVAGDYEQYF. CDR3 in DNA: TGTGCCAGCAAGGCGGTAGCGGGAGATTACGAGCAGTACTTC. This chain links TRBV7-6 with TRBJ2-7; 9 bases are a match to TRBD2. Germline V gene lookup returns CDR1 SGHVS and CDR2 FNYEAQ. Losses at the gene ends were 7 bases for V and 4 bases for J; bases not matched to a gene: 8. The CDR3 loop spans 14 amino acids.

This clone occurred a few times. This chain links TRBV7-9 with TRBJ1-1, with a weak D call TRBD1 (5 bases). V was cut by 3 bases and J by 3 bases, with 20 bases left in between. The germline V gene has CDR1 SEHNR and CDR2 FQNEAQ (reference sequence). CDR3 length: 17 amino acids. CDR3 amino acids: CASSFPGTTDGDTEAFF. In DNA form, the CDR3 reads TGTGCCAGCAGCTTTCCGGGGACCACCGACGGGGACACTGAAGCTTTCTTT.

J is TRBJ2-3 and V is TRBV5-8; 8 bases are shared with TRBD2. The CDR3 has 16 amino acids. CDR1 is SGHTS and CDR2 is YDEGEE in the germline V gene. The junction had 7 bases not matched to a gene; V was cut back by 2 bases and J by 2 bases. The CDR3 here is CASSFGSSGNTDTQYF. The DNA for the CDR3 is TGTGCCAGCAGCTTTGGGAGTAGCGGGAACACAGATACGCAGTATTTT. The complete variable domain, with remaining parts taken from reference TRBV5-8 and TRBJ2-3, reads EAGVTQSPTHLIKTRGQQATLRCSPISGHTSVYWYQQALGLGLQFLLWYDEGEERNRGNFPPRFSGRQFPNYSSELNVNALELEDSALYLCASSFGSSGNTDTQYFGPGTRLTVL.

Notes on this clone: Other DNA sequences in this specimen translate into the identical CDR3. J is TRBJ1-5 and V is TRBV30; no reliable D call. CDR3 length: 13 amino acids. CDR1 and CDR2 (germline): GTSNPN, SVGIG (reference sequence). V lost 0 bases, J lost 1 base, and 4 bases lay in between. CDR3 DNA: TGTGCCTGGAGTGTGGACAGCAATCAGCCCCAGCATTTT. This translates into CAWSVDSNQPQHF.

The chain is built from TRBV11-2 and TRBJ2-3, with D unresolved. The length of the CDR3 is 12 residues. Per germline, CDR1 SGHAT and CDR2 FQNNGV. Trimming took 1 base from V and 5 from J, leaving 4 bases between them. Here the CDR3 reads CASSLALDTQYF. DNA for the CDR3: TGTGCCAGCAGCTTAGCGCTAGATACGCAGTATTTT.

This sequence joins TRBV12-5 and TRBJ2-1; 8 nucleotides line up with TRBD1. The CDR3 has 15 residues. Germline CDR1 reads LGHNT; CDR2 reads FRNRAP. V was clipped by 2 bases and J by 8 bases; unmatched bases: 8. CDR3 DNA: TGTGCTAGTGGTTTGTCGGACAGGGTGATCCATGAGCAGTTCTTC. Encoded protein: CASGLSDRVIHEQFF.

Of note for this clone: The sample holds other DNA sequences that translate to the same CDR3. This sequence joins TRBV5-6 and TRBJ2-2; D might be TRBD1 (6 bases). CDR3 length: 14 residues. The V end was cut by 2 bases, the J end by 4 bases, with 9 bases between. Germline CDR1 reads SGHDT; CDR2 reads YYEEEE. The CDR3 nucleotides read TGTGCCAGCAGCTTCGGGACATTCACCGGGGAGCTGTTTTTT. Translated: CASSFGTFTGELFF.

V gene TRBV7-9 combines with J gene TRBJ2-7; perhaps TRBD1 as D (5 bases). The CDR3 has 17 residues. Trimming pared 4 bases from V and 2 bases from J, leaving 21 bases between. Germline CDR1 reads SEHNR; CDR2 reads FQNEAQ (reference sequence). The CDR3 loop is CASSSKTGPPPPYEQYF. CDR3 nucleotide sequence: TGTGCCAGCAGCTCCAAAACAGGTCCGCCCCCCCCCTACGAGCAGTACTTC. The entire variable domain, with the rest obtained from reference TRBV7-9 and TRBJ2-7, is as follows: DTGVSQNPRHKITKRGQNVTFRCDPISEHNRLYWYRQTLGQGPEFLTYFQNEAQLEKSRLLSDRFSAERPKGSFSTLEIQRTEQGDSAMYLCASSSKTGPPPPYEQYFGPGTRLTVT.

V usage is TRBV11-2 and J usage is TRBJ2-2, with 8 bases that match TRBD2. With 5 bases clipped from V and 0 bases from J, the junction kept 5 bases outside the gene matches. CDR3 length: 16 residues. The V gene's germline CDR1 is SGHAT and CDR2 FQNNGV. The CDR3 sequence: CASSALLAANTGELFF. Here the CDR3 DNA reads TGTGCCAGCAGCGCGTTACTAGCGGCGAACACCGGGGAGCTGTTTTTT.

This clone was found once. The chain joins TRBV9 to TRBJ2-7; 7 bases are a match to TRBD2. After removal of 0 bases from V and 5 bases from J, the junction contained 14 bases not matched to a gene. CDR3 size: 17 residues. CDR1 and CDR2 (germline): SGDLS, YYNGEE. The CDR3 here is CASSVGVFFGAGDEQYF. CDR3 sequence (DNA): TGTGCCAGCAGCGTAGGAGTATTCTTCGGTGCGGGAGACGAGCAGTACTTC.

The chain has TRBV5-5 and TRBJ2-7; TRBD1 agrees at 10 bases. V lost 4 bases to trimming and J lost 4 bases; unmatched junction nucleotides: 8. Germline CDR1 and CDR2: SGHKS and YYEKEE (reference sequence). The CDR3 contains 15 residues. Here the CDR3 DNA reads TGTGCCAGCAGCGAAAGACAGGGGGCCTGGTACGAGCAGTACTTC. It specifies CASSERQGAWYEQYF.

The chain carries TRBV6-1 and TRBJ2-1; D is ambiguous. The CDR3 extends over 14 amino acids. The germline V gene has CDR1 MNHNS and CDR2 SASEGT. Trimming pared 2 bases from V and 10 bases from J, leaving 15 bases between. The CDR3 reads CASSEIRFDFEQFF. CDR3 nucleotide sequence: TGTGCCAGCAGTGAAATTCGGTTTGACTTCGAGCAGTTCTTC.

The chain combines TRBV5-5 with TRBJ2-1, with D perhaps matching TRBD2 (5 bases). The CDR3 has 15 amino acids. V was trimmed by 2 bases and J by 0 bases, leaving 9 bases between them. Germline-derived CDR1 and CDR2 are SGHKS and YYEKEE (reference sequence). As DNA, the CDR3 is TGTGCCAGCAGCTTAGCGGCAAGCTCCTACAATGAGCAGTTCTTC. It translates to CASSLAASSYNEQFF.

V and J are TRBV9 and TRBJ2-5, with 8 bases matching TRBD2. CDR3 length: 15 residues. Germline assignment: CDR1 SGDLS and CDR2 YYNGEE. The trim removed 0 bases at V and 5 bases at J, leaving 6 bases unmatched. Here the CDR3 reads CASSVVAGHLETQYF. In DNA form, the CDR3 reads TGTGCCAGCAGCGTAGTAGCGGGACATTTGGAGACCCAGTACTTC.

V usage is TRBV9 and J usage is TRBJ2-1; 10 bases fit TRBD2. CDR3 length: 15 amino acids. In germline, CDR1 is SGDLS, CDR2 YYNGEE. Unmatched junction bases numbered 9, after V lost 6 bases and J lost 6 bases. The CDR3 bases are TGTGCCAGCAACCCTAGCGGGAGCGCGGTCAATGAGCAGTTCTTC. Its translation is CASNPSGSAVNEQFF.

The chain is built from TRBV27 and TRBJ1-1, with 9 nucleotides matching TRBD1. After removal of 5 bases from V and 4 bases from J, the junction contained 8 bases not matched to a gene. Per germline, CDR1 MNHEY and CDR2 SMNVEV (reference sequence). The CDR3 runs to 15 residues. CDR3 loop: CASSLGTGIGTEAFF. For the CDR3, the DNA is TGTGCCAGCAGTCTCGGGACAGGGATTGGCACTGAAGCTTTCTTT.

The chain employs TRBV9 and TRBJ2-7; 8 nucleotides agree with TRBD2. The length of the CDR3 is 15 residues. Looked up from germline, CDR1 is SGDLS and CDR2 is YYNGEE. V gave up 2 bases and J gave up 2 bases; unmatched junction bases: 6. The CDR3 sequence: CASSVAGAGAYEQYF. DNA of the CDR3: TGTGCCAGCAGCGTCGCCGGAGCGGGGGCCTACGAGCAGTACTTC.

As DNA, the CDR3 is TGTGCCAGCACCGACGGCGCTAGCGGGAGAAGTGAGCAGTTCTTC. As protein: CASTDGASGRSEQFF. The chain recombines TRBV27 with TRBJ2-1; 10 nucleotides match TRBD2. The CDR3 extends over 15 amino acids. CDR1 and CDR2 (germline): MNHEY, SMNVEV (reference sequence). Trimming cost V 7 bases and J 9 bases; bases outside gene matches: 12.